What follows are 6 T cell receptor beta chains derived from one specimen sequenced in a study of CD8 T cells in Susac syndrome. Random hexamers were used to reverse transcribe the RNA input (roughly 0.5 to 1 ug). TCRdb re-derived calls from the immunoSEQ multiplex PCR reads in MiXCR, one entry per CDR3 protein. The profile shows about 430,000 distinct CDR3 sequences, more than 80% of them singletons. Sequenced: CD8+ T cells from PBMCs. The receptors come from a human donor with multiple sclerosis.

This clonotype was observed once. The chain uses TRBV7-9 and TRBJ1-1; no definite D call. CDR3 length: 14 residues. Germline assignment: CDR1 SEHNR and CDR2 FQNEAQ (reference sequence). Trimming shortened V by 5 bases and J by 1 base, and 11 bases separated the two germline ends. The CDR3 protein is CASSKGGRNTEAFF. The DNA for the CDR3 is TGTGCCAGCAGCAAGGGAGGCCGGAACACTGAAGCTTTCTTT.

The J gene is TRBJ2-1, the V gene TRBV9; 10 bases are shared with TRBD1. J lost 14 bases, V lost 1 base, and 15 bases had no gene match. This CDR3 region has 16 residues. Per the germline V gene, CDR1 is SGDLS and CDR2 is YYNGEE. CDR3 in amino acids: CASSVLDTLGTGEEFF. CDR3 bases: TGTGCCAGCAGCGTACTCGATACTCTTGGGACAGGGGAGGAGTTCTTC.

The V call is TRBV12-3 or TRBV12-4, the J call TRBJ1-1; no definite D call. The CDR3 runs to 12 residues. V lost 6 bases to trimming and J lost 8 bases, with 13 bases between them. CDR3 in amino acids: CASSSGNSEAFF. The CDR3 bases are TGTGCCAGCAGCTCAGGCAACTCGGAAGCTTTCTTT.

The CDR3 loop reads CASSHLAGVGNEQFF. CDR3 DNA: TGCGCCAGCAGCCATCTAGCGGGAGTTGGCAATGAGCAGTTCTTC. V is TRBV4-1 and J is TRBJ2-1; 10 nucleotides line up with TRBD2. The V gene's germline CDR1 is MGHRA and CDR2 YSYEKL. Unmatched junction bases numbered 5, after V lost 3 bases and J lost 6 bases. CDR3 length equals 15 residues.

CDR3 sequence reads: CASSRSGMDRYTEAFF. In DNA, the CDR3 is TGTGCCAGCAGCCGGTCAGGGATGGATCGCTACACTGAAGCTTTCTTT. The rearrangement joins TRBV2 to TRBJ1-1, with a tentative D call TRBD1 (5 bases). Germline lookup yields CDR1 SNHLY and CDR2 FYNNEI. CDR3 length equals 16 residues. Trimming cost V 6 bases and J 3 bases, with 20 bases left between them.

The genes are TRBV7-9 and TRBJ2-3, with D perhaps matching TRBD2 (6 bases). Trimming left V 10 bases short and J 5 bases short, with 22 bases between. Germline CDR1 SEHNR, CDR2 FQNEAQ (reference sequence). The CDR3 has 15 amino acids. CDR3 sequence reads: CAMPGSGKKEDTQYF. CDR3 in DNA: TGTGCCATGCCGGGTAGCGGTAAAAAAGAAGATACGCAGTATTTT.